This TCR beta chain comes out of a study of cytomegalovirus exposure and HLA in healthy donors. General study results and limits: In a later analysis, the majority of CMV-associated beta chains seemingly showed HLA restriction.

Of note for this clone: Its specificity is not known.

Looked up from germline, CDR1 is ENHRY and CDR2 is SYGVKD. The V gene lost 5 bases and the J gene lost 3 bases, with 14 bases spanning the gap. There are 14 residues in the CDR3. The PCR ran on 60 Vbeta and 13 Jbeta primers. The assay was immunoSEQ multiplex PCR, and TCRdb's table has in-frame clones only and misses some. The table shows about 120,000 clones, with more than 70% occurring only once. The sequence came from a man over 45 in good health and CMV-seronegative. The genes are TRBV10-3 and TRBJ2-7, with a tentative D call TRBD2 (6 bases). The sequenced sample was PBMCs. The CDR3 is CAISTLAGNYEQYF. The CDR3 DNA follows: TGTGCCATCAGTACCCTGGCGGGGAACTACGAGCAGTACTTC.